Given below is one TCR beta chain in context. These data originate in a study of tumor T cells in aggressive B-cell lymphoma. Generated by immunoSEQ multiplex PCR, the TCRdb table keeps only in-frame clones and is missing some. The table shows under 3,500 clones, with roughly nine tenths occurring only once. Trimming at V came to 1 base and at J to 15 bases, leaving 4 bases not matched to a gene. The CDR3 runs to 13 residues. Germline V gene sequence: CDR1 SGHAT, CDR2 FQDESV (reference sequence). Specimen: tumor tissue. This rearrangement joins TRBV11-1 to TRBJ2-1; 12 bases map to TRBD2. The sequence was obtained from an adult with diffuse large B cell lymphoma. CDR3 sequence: CASSLGTSGTAFF. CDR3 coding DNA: TGTGCCAGCAGCTTAGGGACTAGCGGGACGGCGTTCTTC.